This record looks at one T cell receptor beta chain sequence and its context. Unsorted whole blood served as the source of blood RNA, and germline DNA was extracted as well. TCR beta cDNA was made from 400 to 500 ng total RNA with a constant-region primer. Researchers made the TCR beta libraries by running three nested multiplex PCR rounds with slightly modified ARM-PCR. PCR rounds one and two used TRBV1-TRBV30 forward primers with a C-beta reverse primer for around 9 cycles each. Using its own MiXCR run on the multiplex PCR reads, TCRdb lists one record per CDR3 protein. Of about 200,000 distinct CDR3 sequences listed, about two thirds are singletons. The sample belongs to a study of tumor-infiltrating lymphocytes in primary liver carcinoma. Trimming removed 4 bases from V and 8 bases from J; junction bases left unmatched: 8. CDR1 SGHRS and CDR2 YFSETQ come from the germline V gene. CDR3 length equals 14 residues.

The V call is TRBV5-1, the J call TRBJ1-4; 7 positions agree with TRBD1. Sequencing was done on a sample of peripheral blood. This TCR came from a woman between 55 and 75 years old with primary liver carcinoma and hepatitis B virus infection. The CDR3 DNA reads TGCGCCAGCAGCCCCCTGACAGGGAACGAAAAACTGTTTTTT. It encodes CASSPLTGNEKLFF.